One and the same sample provided the 28 T cell receptor beta chains below, sequenced in a study of T cells in Graves' hyperthyroidism and ophthalmopathy. TCR beta CDR3 regions were amplified from RNA transcripts. RT-PCR in the first round (using the HTBI primer set) targeted the TCR CDR3. TCRdb processed the multiplex PCR reads anew with MiXCR; each CDR3 protein has one entry. The sample includes roughly 500,000 distinct CDR3 sequences, about 45% seen only once; the top ten take approximately 44%. The sequenced sample was peripheral blood or thyroid tissue (not recorded which). Source of these receptors: an adult woman with Graves' disease, either hyperthyroidism or ophthalmopathy (not recorded which).

This clonotype was seen ten or more times. The rearrangement joins TRBV2 to TRBJ2-6, with D hard to call. Between the trimmed V and J ends, which lost 5 bases and 1 base, there was a span of 9 bases. This CDR3 comprises 15 residues. Germline V gene sequence: CDR1 SNHLY, CDR2 FYNNEI. In DNA form, the CDR3 reads TGTGCCAGCAGTCCAATTGTTTCTGGGGCCAACGTCCTGACTTTC. It codes for CASSPIVSGANVLTF.

Ten or more counts support this clonotype. This chain joins TRBV12-3 or TRBV12-4 and TRBJ2-5; D call uncertain. The CDR3 is 13 residues long. The V gene lost 1 base and the J gene lost 3 bases, with 6 bases spanning the gap. The CDR3 protein is CASSLGDKETQYF. The DNA of the CDR3 is TGTGCCAGCAGTTTAGGAGATAAAGAGACCCAGTACTTC.

The chain carries TRBV5-1 and TRBJ1-1; TRBD1 is a possible D gene (6 bases). Per germline, CDR1 SGHRS and CDR2 YFSETQ. V shed 7 bases and J shed 0 bases, with 13 bases lying between them. The CDR3 runs to 14 residues. CDR3 sequence: CASVEGQLNTEAFF. CDR3 coding DNA: TGCGCCAGCGTGGAAGGACAGCTGAACACTGAAGCTTTCTTT.

This chain uses TRBV12-3 or TRBV12-4 with TRBJ1-1; D perhaps matches TRBD1 (5 bases). The ends were cut back, 3 bases at V and 4 bases at J, with 15 bases in the middle. This CDR3 contains 15 residues. As DNA, the CDR3 is TGTGCCAGCAGTTTGGGAGGGCAGGGTCTCACTGAAGCTTTCTTT. Translating it yields CASSLGGQGLTEAFF.

J is TRBJ2-7 and V is TRBV20-1, with 10 bases that match TRBD2. With 6 bases clipped from V and 7 bases from J, the junction kept 3 bases outside the gene matches. The germline V gene has CDR1 DFQATT and CDR2 SNEGSKA (reference sequence). This CDR3 comprises 11 residues. The CDR3 is CSASSGREQYF. In nucleotides, the CDR3 is TGCAGTGCATCTAGCGGGAGAGAGCAGTACTTC.

This clonotype was recorded at least ten times. The chain carries TRBV29-1 and TRBJ1-2; possible D gene TRBD1, 6 bases. Germline lookup yields CDR1 SQVTM and CDR2 ANQGSEA. V was cut by 5 bases and J by 7 bases, with 20 bases left in between. CDR3 length: 14 residues. The CDR3 nucleotides are TGCAGCGTTCGCGCAGGGCAGGGGATCGCTGGCTACACCTTC. It encodes CSVRAGQGIAGYTF.

The chain has TRBV7-3 and TRBJ1-1, with 7 bases that match TRBD1. The germline gives CDR1 SGHTA, CDR2 FQGTGA. This CDR3 contains 13 residues. Germline trimming cut 5 bases from V and 8 bases from J; bases unmatched to any gene: 8. The CDR3 coding sequence is TGTGCCAGCAGCCCTGGAGGGGGCCCCGAAGCTTTCTTT. It specifies CASSPGGGPEAFF.

The chain has TRBV7-8 and TRBJ1-5; a weak D match, TRBD1 (6 bases). Germline V CDR1 and CDR2: SGHVS, FQNEAQ. Trimming cost V 6 bases and J 0 bases, with 21 bases left between them. The CDR3 is 18 amino acids. The CDR3 DNA follows: TGTGCCAGCAGTACGCGCGGGGGCCCGAAATATAGCAATCAGCCCCAGCATTTT. Protein: CASSTRGGPKYSNQPQHF.

V gene TRBV20-1 combines with J gene TRBJ1-5; D possibly corresponds to TRBD1 (5 bases). The CDR3 consists of 13 residues. V lost 5 bases to trimming and J lost 3 bases, with 11 bases between them. CDR1 DFQATT and CDR2 SNEGSKA come from the germline V gene (reference sequence). The chain's CDR3 is CSARGPFNQPQHF. CDR3 nucleotide sequence: TGCAGTGCTCGGGGACCGTTCAATCAGCCCCAGCATTTT.

This clonotype was observed a few times. An end of the junction differs from the germline gene, which may be a read error. The chain combines TRBV29-1 with TRBJ2-7; the D gene is possibly TRBD2 (5 bases). This CDR3 has 10 amino acids. Germline values: CDR1 SQVTM, CDR2 ANQGSEA. This CDR3 reads CSVEGGEQNF. CDR3 DNA sequence: TGCAGCGTTGAAGGGGGAGAGCAGAACTTC.

In nucleotides, the CDR3 is TGTGCCAGTAGTACGGGACAGCGAACCTACGAGCATTTT. It codes for CASSTGQRTYEHF. The J gene is TRBJ1-5, the V gene TRBV19; 7 nucleotides agree with TRBD1. Germline V lookup: CDR1 LNHDA, CDR2 SQIVND (reference sequence). This CDR3 comprises 13 residues. The V segment lost 4 bases and the J segment 14 bases; nucleotides outside the gene matches: 11.

This clonotype was seen a handful of times. The genes are TRBV2 and TRBJ1-1, with TRBD1 matching over 8 bases. The CDR3 is 15 residues long. V dropped 3 bases and J dropped 4; count of bases not matched to a gene: 7. From germline, CDR1 is SNHLY and CDR2 FYNNEI. For the CDR3, the DNA is TGTGCCAGCAGTGACGACAGGGGTTTGGCCACTGAAGCTTTCTTT. It translates to CASSDDRGLATEAFF. Full variable domain (missing parts from reference TRBV2 and TRBJ1-1): EPEVTQTPSHQVTQMGQEVILRCVPISNHLYFYWYRQILGQKVEFLVSFYNNEISEKSEIFDDQFSVERPDGSNFTLKIRSTKLEDSAMYFCASSDDRGLATEAFFGQGTRLTVV.

This clonotype was observed at least ten times. The V gene is TRBV28, the J gene TRBJ2-2, with D hard to call. CDR3 length equals 12 residues. The V gene's germline CDR1 is MDHEN and CDR2 SYDVKM. V gave up 8 bases and J gave up 1 base, with 5 bases separating them. The CDR3 reads CASRRNTGELFF. In DNA form, the CDR3 reads TGTGCCAGCCGTAGGAACACCGGGGAGCTGTTTTTT.

The chain has TRBV15 and TRBJ1-1, with unresolved D. The V end was cut by 8 bases, the J end by 0 bases, with 16 bases between. Germline CDR1 reads LNHNV; CDR2 reads YYDKDF (reference sequence). This CDR3 is 15 amino acids long. The CDR3 reads CATQLTGGLNTEAFF. The CDR3 nucleotides read TGTGCCACCCAATTAACCGGAGGACTGAACACTGAAGCTTTCTTT.

In its sample, this clonotype was seen once. One base away lies a much larger clone, so this may be a sequencing read error. The genes are TRBV20-1 and TRBJ2-2; TRBD1 aligns across 8 bases. The CDR3 sequence is 14 residues long. Germline CDR1 DFQATT, CDR2 SNEGSKA (reference sequence). The CDR3 reads CSALTGGSTGELVF. The CDR3 DNA reads TGCAGTGCTCTCACAGGGGGTAGCACCGGGGAGCTGGTTTTT.

This clonotype was detected only once. The CDR3 is CSVVLPHGQETQYF. Written as DNA, the CDR3 is TGCAGCGTTGTCCTCCCCCACGGGCAAGAGACCCAGTACTTC. This sequence joins TRBV29-1 and TRBJ2-5; D uncertain. The germline CDR1 and CDR2 sequences are SQVTM and ANQGSEA. Deletions cut 4 bases from V and 2 bases from J, with 14 bases between. This CDR3 has 14 amino acids.

The table lists this clonotype with many counts. This rearrangement joins TRBV19 to TRBJ1-4; 10 bases map to TRBD1. J was trimmed by 6 bases and V by 5 bases; bases with no gene match: 6. The CDR3 is 15 residues long. The germline V gene encodes CDR1 LNHDA and CDR2 SQIVND (reference sequence). CDR3 loop: CASSSMTGGDEKLFF. CDR3 coding DNA: TGTGCCAGTAGTTCGATGACAGGGGGCGATGAAAAACTGTTTTTT.

This clonotype was recorded at least ten times. J is TRBJ1-1 and V is TRBV19; no clear D. V was clipped by 5 bases and J by 0 bases, with 7 bases between them. Germline V gene data show CDR1 as LNHDA and CDR2 as SQIVND (reference sequence). The CDR3 contains 13 residues. The CDR3 region has the DNA TGTGCCAGTAGTGTTCTCCTGAACACTGAAGCTTTCTTT. This translates into CASSVLLNTEAFF.

The chain carries TRBV10-1 and TRBJ2-2; 8 bases are shared with TRBD1. V gave up 2 bases and J gave up 4 bases; unmatched junction bases: 12. The CDR3 length is 18 residues. Germline loops: CDR1 WNHNN, CDR2 SYGVQD (reference sequence). The CDR3 here is CASSETRTGSAVTGELFF. The CDR3 nucleotides read TGCGCCAGCAGTGAGACCCGGACAGGGTCGGCTGTCACCGGGGAGCTGTTTTTT.

This clonotype has at least ten counts. The CDR3 spells CASSSQQVSGNTIYF. In nucleotides, the CDR3 is TGTGCCAGCAGCTCCCAACAGGTCTCTGGAAACACCATATATTTT. V and J are TRBV7-2 and TRBJ1-3; D might be TRBD1 (5 bases). The CDR3 covers 15 residues. V was cut by 4 bases and J by 0 bases, with 10 bases left in between. Germline V lookup: CDR1 SGHTA, CDR2 FQGNSA. The full variable domain, rest sourced from reference TRBV7-2 and TRBJ1-3, is GAGVSQSPSNKVTEKGKDVELRCDPISGHTALYWYRQSLGQGLEFLIYFQGNSAPDKSGLPSDRFSAERTGGSVSTLTIQRTQQEDSAVYLCASSSQQVSGNTIYFGEGSWLTVV.

The rearrangement joins TRBV27 to TRBJ1-6; D not resolved. The germline V gene has CDR1 MNHEY and CDR2 SMNVEV (reference sequence). The V end was cut by 2 bases, the J end by 3 bases, with 8 bases between. The CDR3 runs to 15 residues. CDR3 amino acids: CASSLLSSYNSPLHF. The CDR3, as DNA: TGTGCCAGCAGTTTACTTTCTAGCTATAATTCACCCCTCCACTTT.

The CDR3 loop is CASSQHGPQETQYF. The CDR3 DNA follows: TGTGCCAGCAGCCAACACGGACCACAAGAGACCCAGTACTTC. This chain joins TRBV7-9 and TRBJ2-5, with D uncertain. Germline V gene lookup returns CDR1 SEHNR and CDR2 FQNEAQ (reference sequence). The V end was cut by 5 bases, the J end by 2 bases, with 12 bases between. The CDR3 covers 14 residues.

This clonotype has ten or more counts. The chain employs TRBV14 and TRBJ1-6; TRBD1 matches at 7 bases. Losses at the gene ends were 0 bases for V and 10 bases for J; bases not matched to a gene: 12. Germline V gene data show CDR1 as SGHDN and CDR2 as FVKESK. The length of the CDR3 is 17 residues. The CDR3 spells CASSQDLGTGVGSPLHF. CDR3 in DNA: TGTGCCAGCAGCCAAGATCTTGGTACAGGGGTTGGGTCACCCCTCCACTTT.

The rearrangement links TRBV7-2 to TRBJ2-7, with D maybe TRBD1 (6 bases). Germline V gene data show CDR1 as SGHTA and CDR2 as FQGNSA. The V gene lost 8 bases and the J gene lost 7 bases, with 21 bases spanning the gap. CDR3 size: 14 residues. CDR3 loop: CASRNGRDTEEQYF. The CDR3 DNA is TGTGCCAGCCGAAACGGCAGGGACACGGAAGAGCAGTACTTC.

J is TRBJ1-1 and V is TRBV15; a weak D match, TRBD1 (5 bases). Germline V CDR1 and CDR2: LNHNV, YYDKDF (reference sequence). CDR3 length equals 15 residues. With 1 base removed from V and 7 bases from J, the gap between germline ends came to 16 bases. The CDR3 DNA reads as TGTGCCACCAGCAGAGTGGGGTTAGGGACTAATGAAGCTTTCTTT. This encodes CATSRVGLGTNEAFF.

The chain links TRBV7-9 to TRBJ1-2; D is possibly TRBD1 (5 bases). CDR1 and CDR2 from the germline V gene are SEHNR and FQNEAQ (reference sequence). This CDR3 is built from 14 residues. The germline V and J ends were trimmed by 0 bases and 2 bases, with 7 bases remaining between them. CDR3 residues: CASSLAGRNYGYTF. In nucleotides, the CDR3 is TGTGCCAGCAGCTTAGCGGGGCGGAACTATGGCTACACCTTC.

The chain carries TRBV20-1 and TRBJ1-5, with D possibly TRBD1 on 5 matching bases. V was clipped by 6 bases and J by 0 bases, with 9 bases between them. This CDR3 comprises 13 residues. Per germline, CDR1 DFQATT and CDR2 SNEGSKA (reference sequence). DNA of the CDR3: TGCAGTGCCCGGGACCTTAGCAATCAGCCCCAGCATTTT. This translates into CSARDLSNQPQHF.

This clonotype has just a few counts. The chain recombines TRBV20-1 with TRBJ1-1, with TRBD1 matching over 10 bases. Germline V CDR1 and CDR2: DFQATT, SNEGSKA (reference sequence). V was pared by 1 base and J by 5 bases, with 10 bases of the junction left unmatched. CDR3 length: 16 amino acids. The CDR3 DNA reads TGCAGTGCTAGAGGTTCCATCTGGGACAGGGGTACTGAAGCTTTCTTT. Its protein is CSARGSIWDRGTEAFF.